This T cell receptor (beta chain) was documented in a study of T cells in localized non-small cell lung cancer. Whole-study results and caveats: Uninvolved adjacent lung had the highest recorded T cell clonality, with tumor below it.

Sequencing used immunoSEQ multiplex PCR; TCRdb keeps in-frame clones, though not all of them. The data contain about 6,400 clones, 80% to 90% of them singletons. As for this clone: No antigen is known for it.

The CDR3 is 14 amino acids. Germline CDR1 and CDR2: MNHEY and SVGAGI. V dropped 0 bases and J dropped 5 bases, with 9 bases sitting between them. The chain carries TRBV6-5 and TRBJ2-3; D call uncertain. The clonotype was recovered from a male donor at least 60 years old with stage I lung adenocarcinoma. Sequenced here: peripheral blood, sampled before any cancer treatment. CDR3 residues: CASSYSSWEDTQYF. CDR3 nucleotides: TGTGCCAGCAGTTACTCGTCCTGGGAAGATACGCAGTATTTT.